What follows describes a single TCR beta chain. V trimming: 5 bases; J trimming: 6 bases; junction bases outside the gene matches: 9. The CDR3 has 16 amino acids. CDR1 is PRHDT, CDR2 FYEKMQ, per germline (reference sequence). The source of the sample is a study of T cell changes during pregnancy in multiple sclerosis. Only in-frame clones appear in the TCRdb table, and some are missing; sequencing was by immunoSEQ multiplex PCR. This table has approximately 60,000 clones, roughly 92% appearing once. This specimen was CD8+ T cells from peripheral blood mononuclear cells, taken in the third trimester of pregnancy. The TCR comes from a female donor with multiple sclerosis, enrolled in a pregnancy study. The chain is built from TRBV13 and TRBJ2-1, with 11 bases identical to TRBD2. The CDR3 bases are TGTGCCAGCAGCGCCAAGACTAGCGGGATGCTCAATGAGCAGTTCTTC. Encoded protein: CASSAKTSGMLNEQFF.